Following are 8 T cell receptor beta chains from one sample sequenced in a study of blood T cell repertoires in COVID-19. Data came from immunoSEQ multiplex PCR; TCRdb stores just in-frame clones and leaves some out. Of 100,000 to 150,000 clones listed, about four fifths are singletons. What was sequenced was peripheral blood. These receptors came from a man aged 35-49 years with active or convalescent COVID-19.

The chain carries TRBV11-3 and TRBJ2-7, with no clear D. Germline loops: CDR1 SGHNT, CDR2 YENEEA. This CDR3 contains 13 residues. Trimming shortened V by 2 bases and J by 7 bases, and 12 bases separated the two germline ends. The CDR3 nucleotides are TGTGCCAGCAGCTTAACCCCTGGGCTTGAGCAGTACTTC. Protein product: CASSLTPGLEQYF.

CDR3 protein: CASSSKQGDISYNEQFF. DNA for the CDR3: TGTGCCAGCAGTTCCAAACAGGGTGACATCTCCTACAATGAGCAGTTCTTC. The chain has TRBV7-8 and TRBJ2-1; a possible D gene is TRBD1 (6 bases). Trimming stripped 6 bases from V and 0 bases from J, with 18 bases between. Germline CDR1 is SGHVS and CDR2 is FQNEAQ. This CDR3 is built from 17 residues.

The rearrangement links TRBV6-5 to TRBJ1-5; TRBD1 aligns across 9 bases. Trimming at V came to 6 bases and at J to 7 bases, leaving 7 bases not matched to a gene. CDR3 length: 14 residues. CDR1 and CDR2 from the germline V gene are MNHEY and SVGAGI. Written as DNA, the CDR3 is TGTGCCAGCAGGTCGACAGGGGGGTGGCAGCCCCAGCATTTT. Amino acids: CASRSTGGWQPQHF.

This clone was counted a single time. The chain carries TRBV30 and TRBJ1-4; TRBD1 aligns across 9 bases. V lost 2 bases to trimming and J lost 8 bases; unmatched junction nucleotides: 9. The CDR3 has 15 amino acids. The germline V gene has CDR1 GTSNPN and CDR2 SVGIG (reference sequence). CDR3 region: CAWSSPTGGREKLFF. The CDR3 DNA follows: TGTGCCTGGAGTTCGCCGACAGGGGGGCGCGAAAAACTGTTTTTT.

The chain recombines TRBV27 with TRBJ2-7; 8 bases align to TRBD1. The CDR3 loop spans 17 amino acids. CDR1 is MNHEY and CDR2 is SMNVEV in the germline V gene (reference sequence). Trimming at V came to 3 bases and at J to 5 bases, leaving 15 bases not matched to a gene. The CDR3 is CASSLQFIQTGDNEQYF. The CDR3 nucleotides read TGTGCCAGCAGTTTGCAGTTTATTCAGACAGGGGATAACGAGCAGTACTTC.

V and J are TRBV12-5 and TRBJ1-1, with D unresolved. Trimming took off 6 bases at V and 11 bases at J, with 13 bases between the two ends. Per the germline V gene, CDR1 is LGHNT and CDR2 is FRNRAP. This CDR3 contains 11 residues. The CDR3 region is CASGHGVEAFF. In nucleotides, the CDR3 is TGTGCTAGTGGCCACGGGGTGGAGGCTTTCTTT.

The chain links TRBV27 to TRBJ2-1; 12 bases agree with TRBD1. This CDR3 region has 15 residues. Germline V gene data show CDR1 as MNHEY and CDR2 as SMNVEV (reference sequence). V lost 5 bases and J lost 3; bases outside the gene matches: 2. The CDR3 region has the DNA TGTGCCAGCAGTGGGGACAGGGGGCTCTACAATGAGCAGTTCTTC. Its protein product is CASSGDRGLYNEQFF.

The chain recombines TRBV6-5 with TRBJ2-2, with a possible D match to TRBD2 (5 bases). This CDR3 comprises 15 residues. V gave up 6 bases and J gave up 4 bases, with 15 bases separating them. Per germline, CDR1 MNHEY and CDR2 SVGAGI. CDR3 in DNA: TGTGCCAGCAGAAAAATCGGGGTTGGCACCGGGGAGCTGTTTTTT. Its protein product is CASRKIGVGTGELFF.